The 26 T cell receptor beta chains given below trace back to one sample, sequenced in a study of Graves' ophthalmopathy and Graves' hyperthyroidism. As the template, RNA transcripts were used to amplify TCR beta CDR3 regions. Investigators did first-round RT-PCR with HTBI primers, then second-round multiplex PCR. TCRdb re-called the multiplex PCR reads through MiXCR, storing one row per CDR3 protein. Here the sample spans about 410,000 distinct CDR3 sequences, 18% being singletons. Sequencing used peripheral blood. These receptor sequences come from a young woman with Graves' ophthalmopathy.

In this sample, this clonotype turned up many times. The chain recombines TRBV5-6 with TRBJ2-2; D possibly corresponds to TRBD2 (6 bases). Trimming took off 2 bases at V and 0 bases at J, with 14 bases between the two ends. This CDR3 has 17 residues. CDR1 and CDR2 (germline): SGHDT, YYEEEE. CDR3 sequence: CASSLSLWGANTGELFF. The CDR3 DNA reads as TGTGCCAGCAGCTTATCATTATGGGGGGCGAACACCGGGGAGCTGTTTTTT.

This clonotype was seen repeatedly, ten times or more. The chain links TRBV5-1 to TRBJ1-1; 8 bases match TRBD1. The CDR3 totals 14 residues. V shed 6 bases, J shed 5 bases, and the junction held 9 bases outside the gene matches. From germline, CDR1 is SGHRS and CDR2 YFSETQ. CDR3 sequence reads: CASTPRTGRTEAFF. The CDR3 region has the DNA TGCGCCAGCACCCCTAGGACAGGGCGGACTGAAGCTTTCTTT.

This clonotype was observed at least ten times. The chain uses TRBV11-2 and TRBJ1-1; tentative D call: TRBD1 (5 bases). Germline lookup yields CDR1 SGHAT and CDR2 FQNNGV. Trimming removed 0 bases at V and 8 bases at J, with 16 bases between. CDR3 size: 15 residues. This chain's CDR3 is CASSLDGAPHREAFF. CDR3 bases: TGTGCCAGCAGCTTAGATGGGGCCCCACATCGGGAAGCTTTCTTT.

This clonotype has a count of ten or more. The chain employs TRBV2 and TRBJ2-2; maybe TRBD2 (6 bases). Trimming pared 3 bases from V and 6 bases from J, leaving 8 bases between. The CDR3 totals 13 residues. Per the germline V gene, CDR1 is SNHLY and CDR2 is FYNNEI. DNA of the CDR3: TGTGCCAGCAGTGAGGAGGGTGCCGGGGAGCTGTTTTTT. This codes for CASSEEGAGELFF.

This chain joins TRBV6-1 and TRBJ2-7; 12 bases line up with TRBD1. Germline CDR1 is MNHNS and CDR2 is SASEGT. This CDR3 is 15 amino acids long. Unmatched junction bases numbered 6, after V lost 6 bases and J lost 3 bases. The chain's CDR3 is CASSTGTGGFYEQYF. In DNA form, the CDR3 reads TGTGCCAGCAGCACCGGGACAGGGGGCTTCTACGAGCAGTACTTC.

This clonotype was counted ten times or more. The chain joins TRBV6-5 to TRBJ1-3; D is uncertain. The germline V gene encodes CDR1 MNHEY and CDR2 SVGAGI. Trimming took 2 bases from V and 1 from J, leaving 15 bases between them. The CDR3 sequence is 17 residues long. CDR3 sequence reads: CASSYLSSGRSGNTIYF. The CDR3 DNA sequence: TGTGCCAGCAGTTACCTCTCAAGTGGCCGGTCTGGAAACACCATATATTTT.

This clonotype was seen at least ten times. This CDR3 is CASSLGSSGGWETQYF. CDR3 DNA: TGTGCCAGCAGTTTAGGGTCTAGCGGAGGTTGGGAGACCCAGTACTTC. This sequence joins TRBV28 and TRBJ2-5, with 7 nucleotides matching TRBD2. The CDR3 length is 16 residues. Per the germline V gene, CDR1 is MDHEN and CDR2 is SYDVKM. Trimming at V came to 2 bases and at J to 5 bases, leaving 11 bases not matched to a gene.

This clonotype was recorded many times. The chain couples TRBV7-2 to TRBJ1-6; D remains unclear. The CDR3 runs 14 residues. Germline V gene sequence: CDR1 SGHTA, CDR2 FQGNSA. Trimming removed 1 base at V and 9 bases at J, with 10 bases between. The CDR3 region is CASSLGPSSSPLHF. CDR3 DNA: TGTGCCAGCAGCTTAGGGCCGTCGAGTTCACCCCTCCACTTT.

This clonotype was counted at least ten times. V usage is TRBV11-2 and J usage is TRBJ2-5; TRBD1 aligns across 11 bases. Trimming at V came to 5 bases and at J to 5 bases, leaving 7 bases not matched to a gene. The germline gives CDR1 SGHAT, CDR2 FQNNGV. CDR3 length equals 15 residues. CDR3 residues: CASSHLGDRGETQYF. The DNA for the CDR3 is TGTGCCAGCAGCCACCTCGGGGACAGGGGGGAGACCCAGTACTTC.

This clonotype was detected ten times or more. The chain combines TRBV28 with TRBJ1-5, with D possibly TRBD1 on 5 matching bases. This CDR3 region has 13 residues. Germline CDR1 is MDHEN and CDR2 is SYDVKM. Trimming took off 7 bases at V and 3 bases at J, with 10 bases between the two ends. DNA for the CDR3: TGTGCCAGCACCGGGACGGTCAATCAGCCCCAGCATTTT. Translating gives CASTGTVNQPQHF.

This clonotype occurred many times. The genes are TRBV28 and TRBJ1-5; tentative D call: TRBD1 (6 bases). Trimming removed 3 bases from V and 9 bases from J, with 12 bases in between. Germline V gene data show CDR1 as MDHEN and CDR2 as SYDVKM. The CDR3 has 13 residues. The DNA of the CDR3 is TGTGCCAGCAGTTTGGCGGGGGCCCGGCCCCAGCATTTT. It translates to CASSLAGARPQHF.

This clonotype was observed at least ten times. V and J are TRBV28 and TRBJ1-5; TRBD1 agrees at 8 bases. This CDR3 spans 14 amino acids. Germline trimming cut 8 bases from V and 7 bases from J; bases unmatched to any gene: 10. Germline lookup yields CDR1 MDHEN and CDR2 SYDVKM. CDR3 in DNA: TGTGCCAGCCTCCCAGGGGGCGCTTGGCAGCCCCAGCATTTT. Its protein product is CASLPGGAWQPQHF.

The chain couples TRBV6-2 or TRBV6-3 to TRBJ1-1; D is uncertain. V dropped 6 bases and J dropped 0 bases, with 11 bases sitting between them. This CDR3 spans 14 amino acids. CDR1 and CDR2 from the germline V gene are MNHEY and SVGEGT. CDR3 nucleotide sequence: TGTGCCAGCAGCCGTACGACGGTGAACACTGAAGCTTTCTTT. Its translation: CASSRTTVNTEAFF.

Here the CDR3 reads CAWSMTTGLNEQYF. CDR3 in DNA: TGTGCCTGGAGTATGACGACAGGTCTCAACGAGCAGTACTTC. This chain connects TRBV30 to TRBJ2-7; D may be TRBD1 (6 bases). Germline V lookup: CDR1 GTSNPN, CDR2 SVGIG (reference sequence). The V end was cut by 2 bases, the J end by 5 bases, with 16 bases between. This CDR3 contains 14 residues.

This clonotype was counted many times. The V call is TRBV7-2, the J call TRBJ1-3; weak D call: TRBD1 (6 bases). The CDR3 totals 14 residues. From germline, CDR1 is SGHTA and CDR2 FQGNSA. V lost 6 bases and J 2 bases, leaving 11 bases between the germline ends. The CDR3 nucleotides read TGTGCCAGCAGGCACACAGGGACTGGAAACACCATATATTTT. This encodes CASRHTGTGNTIYF.

This clonotype has at least ten counts. V usage is TRBV12-3 or TRBV12-4 and J usage is TRBJ2-2; a possible D gene is TRBD2 (5 bases). This CDR3 comprises 15 residues. V lost 6 bases to trimming and J lost 3 bases, with 14 bases between them. The CDR3 DNA follows: TGTGCCAGCAGCAATGGACTGTCTCACACCGGGGAGCTGTTTTTT. It translates to CASSNGLSHTGELFF.

This clonotype was seen at least ten times. This chain joins TRBV28 and TRBJ1-5; perhaps TRBD1 as D (6 bases). The length of the CDR3 is 16 residues. With 8 bases removed from V and 0 bases from J, the gap between germline ends came to 17 bases. Germline CDR1 is MDHEN and CDR2 is SYDVKM. The CDR3 is CASRTVTSHSNQPQHF. CDR3 DNA sequence: TGTGCCAGCCGGACAGTAACTTCCCATAGCAATCAGCCCCAGCATTTT.

In its sample, this clonotype was seen many times. The chain employs TRBV7-2 and TRBJ1-1, with D possibly TRBD1 on 5 matching bases. Germline loops: CDR1 SGHTA, CDR2 FQGNSA. The CDR3 has 13 amino acids. Trimming cost V 8 bases and J 3 bases, with 13 bases left between them. As DNA, the CDR3 is TGTGCCAGCCGCAGGGCGGGCCACACTGAAGCTTTCTTT. Protein: CASRRAGHTEAFF.

V usage is TRBV19 and J usage is TRBJ2-5; TRBD2 aligns across 9 bases. CDR3 length equals 14 residues. Germline V gene data show CDR1 as LNHDA and CDR2 as SQIVND (reference sequence). J lost 6 bases, V lost 11 bases, and 13 bases had no gene match. CDR3 in DNA: TGTGCCTCGAGGGCTAGCGGGATTGCTCAGACCCAGTACTTC. Translation: CASRASGIAQTQYF.

This clonotype was recorded many times. The chain links TRBV5-1 to TRBJ2-7, with 9 bases lining up with TRBD1. The germline CDR1 and CDR2 sequences are SGHRS and YFSETQ. The CDR3 consists of 17 residues. With 5 bases clipped from V and 6 bases from J, the junction kept 18 bases outside the gene matches. CDR3 coding DNA: TGCGCCAGCAGAACGTCTCTTTATCCGGGACAGGGCCGCGAGCAGTACTTC. Its protein product is CASRTSLYPGQGREQYF.

The sample holds many counts of this clonotype. J is TRBJ1-5 and V is TRBV30; D remains ambiguous. V shed 2 bases and J shed 6 bases, with 11 bases lying between them. Germline CDR1 reads GTSNPN; CDR2 reads SVGIG (reference sequence). CDR3 length equals 13 residues. The CDR3 spells CAWSTSPGQPQHF. The CDR3 region has the DNA TGTGCCTGGAGTACTAGCCCTGGTCAGCCCCAGCATTTT. The full variable domain, with the rest looked up from reference TRBV30 and TRBJ1-5, is SQTIHQWPATLVQPVGSPLSLECTVEGTSNPNLYWYRQAAGRGLQLLFYSVGIGQISSEVPQNLSASRPQDRQFILSSKKLLLSDSGFYLCAWSTSPGQPQHFGDGTRLSIL.

This clonotype has at least ten counts. The chain joins TRBV28 to TRBJ2-7; weak D call: TRBD2 (5 bases). Per the germline V gene, CDR1 is MDHEN and CDR2 is SYDVKM. V lost 5 bases and J 4 bases, leaving 12 bases between the germline ends. This CDR3 region has 13 residues. The chain's CDR3 is CASSPIREYEQYF. In nucleotides, the CDR3 is TGTGCCAGCAGTCCCATCCGGGAATACGAGCAGTACTTC. The full variable domain, with the rest looked up from reference TRBV28 and TRBJ2-7, is DVKVTQSSRYLVKRTGEKVFLECVQDMDHENMFWYRQDPGLGLRLIYFSYDVKMKEKGDIPEGYSVSREKKERFSLILESASTNQTSMYLCASSPIREYEQYFGPGTRLTVT.

This clonotype occurred many times. A much more abundant neighbour one base away suggests this may be a read error. The chain is built from TRBV11-1 and TRBJ1-1; 10 nucleotides align to TRBD1. Germline V gene lookup returns CDR1 SGHAT and CDR2 FQDESV (reference sequence). CDR3 length: 14 residues. CDR3 in DNA: TGTGCCAGCAGCCCGGGACAGGGGAACGCTGAAGCTTTCTTT. Protein sequence: CASSPGQGNAEAFF.

V gene TRBV15 combines with J gene TRBJ2-5; 12 bases line up with TRBD1. This CDR3 is built from 15 residues. Germline V gene sequence: CDR1 LNHNV, CDR2 YYDKDF (reference sequence). The V segment lost 5 bases and the J segment 4 bases; nucleotides outside the gene matches: 5. In DNA form, the CDR3 reads TGTGCCACCAGCCTGGGGGACAGGGGGCGAGAGACCCAGTACTTC. Translated: CATSLGDRGRETQYF.

This clonotype was picked up one time. V gene TRBV7-2 combines with J gene TRBJ2-4; D unclear. The CDR3 runs 13 residues. Germline V gene lookup returns CDR1 SGHTA and CDR2 FQGNSA. V dropped 5 bases and J dropped 8 bases, with 13 bases sitting between them. The CDR3: CASSRSDKDIQYF. The CDR3 DNA reads as TGTGCCAGCAGCCGATCCGACAAGGACATTCAGTACTTC. Variable domain in full (rest from reference TRBV7-2 and TRBJ2-4): GAGVSQSPSNKVTEKGKDVELRCDPISGHTALYWYRQSLGQGLEFLIYFQGNSAPDKSGLPSDRFSAERTGGSVSTLTIQRTQQEDSAVYLCASSRSDKDIQYFGAGTRLSVL.

This clonotype was counted many times. The V and J genes are TRBV3-1 and TRBJ2-5, with TRBD2 matching 7 bases. The ends lost 2 bases at V and 5 bases at J; junction bases unmatched: 8. Germline V gene lookup returns CDR1 LGHDT and CDR2 YNNKEL (reference sequence). This CDR3 region has 15 residues. The CDR3 sequence: CASSQMTSSLETQYF. DNA of the CDR3: TGTGCCAGCAGCCAAATGACTAGCTCCTTGGAGACCCAGTACTTC.